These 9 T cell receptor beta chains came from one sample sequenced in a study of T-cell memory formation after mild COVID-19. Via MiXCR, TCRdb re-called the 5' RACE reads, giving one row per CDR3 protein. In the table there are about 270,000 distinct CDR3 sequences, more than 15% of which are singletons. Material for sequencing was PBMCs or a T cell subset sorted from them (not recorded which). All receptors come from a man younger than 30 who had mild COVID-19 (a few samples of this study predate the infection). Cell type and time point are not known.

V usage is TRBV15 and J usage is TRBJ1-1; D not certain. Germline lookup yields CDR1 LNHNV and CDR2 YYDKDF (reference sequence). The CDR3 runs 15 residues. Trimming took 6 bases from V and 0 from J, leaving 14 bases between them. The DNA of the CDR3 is TGTGCCACCAGGGAGGCGGACCGAATGAACACTGAAGCTTTCTTT. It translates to CATREADRMNTEAFF.

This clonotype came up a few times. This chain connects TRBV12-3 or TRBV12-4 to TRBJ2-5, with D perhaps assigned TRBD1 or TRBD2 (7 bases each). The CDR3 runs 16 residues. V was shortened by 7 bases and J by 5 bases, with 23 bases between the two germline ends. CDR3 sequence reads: CASTSQGRGPLETQYF. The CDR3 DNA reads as TGTGCCAGCACCTCACAGGGGAGGGGGCCGCTGGAGACCCAGTACTTC.

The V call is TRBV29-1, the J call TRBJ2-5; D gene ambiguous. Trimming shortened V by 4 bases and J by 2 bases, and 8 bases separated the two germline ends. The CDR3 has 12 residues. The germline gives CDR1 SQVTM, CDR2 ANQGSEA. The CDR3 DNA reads TGCAGCGTTGGGGCACCACAAGAGACCCAGTACTTC. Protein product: CSVGAPQETQYF.

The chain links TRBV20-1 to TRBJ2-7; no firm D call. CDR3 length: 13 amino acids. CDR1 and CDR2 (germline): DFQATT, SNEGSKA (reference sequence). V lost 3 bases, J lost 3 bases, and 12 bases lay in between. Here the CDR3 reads CSASDNSNYEQYF. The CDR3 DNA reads TGCAGTGCTAGTGACAACAGCAACTACGAGCAGTACTTC.

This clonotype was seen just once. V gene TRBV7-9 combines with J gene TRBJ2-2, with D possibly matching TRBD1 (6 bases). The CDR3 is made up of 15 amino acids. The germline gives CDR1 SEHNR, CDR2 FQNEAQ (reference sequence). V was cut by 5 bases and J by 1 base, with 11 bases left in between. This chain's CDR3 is CASSQQGRNTGELFF. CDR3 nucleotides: TGTGCCAGCAGCCAGCAGGGGCGGAACACCGGGGAGCTGTTTTTT.

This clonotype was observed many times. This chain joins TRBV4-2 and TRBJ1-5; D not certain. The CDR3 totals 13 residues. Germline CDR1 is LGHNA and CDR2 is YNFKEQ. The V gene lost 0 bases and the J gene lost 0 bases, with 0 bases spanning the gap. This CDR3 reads CASSQDSNQPQHF. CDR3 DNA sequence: TGTGCCAGCAGCCAAGATAGCAATCAGCCCCAGCATTTT.

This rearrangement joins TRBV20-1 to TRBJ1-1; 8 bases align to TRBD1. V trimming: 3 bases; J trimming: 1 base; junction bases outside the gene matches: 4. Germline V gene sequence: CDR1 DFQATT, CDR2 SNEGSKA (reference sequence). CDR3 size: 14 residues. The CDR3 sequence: CSARGGTGNTEAFF. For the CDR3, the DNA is TGCAGTGCTAGGGGTGGGACAGGGAACACTGAAGCTTTCTTT.

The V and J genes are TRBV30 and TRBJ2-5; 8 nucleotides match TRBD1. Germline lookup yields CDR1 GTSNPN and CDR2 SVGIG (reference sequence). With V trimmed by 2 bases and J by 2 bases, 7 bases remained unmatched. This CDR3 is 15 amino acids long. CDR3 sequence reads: CAWSRGTGGQETQYF. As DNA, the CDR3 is TGTGCCTGGAGTCGGGGAACAGGGGGACAAGAGACCCAGTACTTC. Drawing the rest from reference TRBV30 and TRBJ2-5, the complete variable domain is SQTIHQWPATLVQPVGSPLSLECTVEGTSNPNLYWYRQAAGRGLQLLFYSVGIGQISSEVPQNLSASRPQDRQFILSSKKLLLSDSGFYLCAWSRGTGGQETQYFGPGTRLLVL.

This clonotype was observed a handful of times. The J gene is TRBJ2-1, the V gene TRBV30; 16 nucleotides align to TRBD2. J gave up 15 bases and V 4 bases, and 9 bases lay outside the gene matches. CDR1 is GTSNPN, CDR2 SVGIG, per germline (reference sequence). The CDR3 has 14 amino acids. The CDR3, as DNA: TGTGCCTGGAATCCGGGACTAGCGGGGGGGCCACGGTTCTTC. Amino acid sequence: CAWNPGLAGGPRFF.